Shown below are 6 T cell receptor beta chains from a single sample sequenced in a study of CD8+ T cells in alopecia areata (dated by TCRdb to the late 2010s). The time point label for this specimen denotes: baseline before oral tofacitinib. The protocol used for the library was the immunoSEQ multiplex PCR assay. For TCR sequencing, RNA was extracted from every sample and reverse transcribed into cDNA to serve as template. In its TCRdb copy, this immuneACCESS table keeps in-frame sequences only and misses some clones. Where compared with another copy, unresolved V genes explain less than half of these, and the others have no known cause. Recorded for this sample are approximately 180,000 clones; 59% of them occurred a single time. The top ten clones comprise approximately 14% of the sample. Sequences were derived from CD4+ T cells sorted from blood, sampled at week 0. These receptors were taken from a human donor with alopecia areata.

The chain combines TRBV6-5 with TRBJ2-4; TRBD1 or TRBD2 may be the D gene (5 bases each). The CDR3 length is 13 residues. V was trimmed by 5 bases and J by 9 bases, leaving 14 bases between them. Germline V CDR1 and CDR2: MNHEY, SVGAGI. The CDR3 DNA reads as TGTGCCAGCAGTGAAGTTGAGGGGAGCATTCAGTACTTC. Translated, it gives CASSEVEGSIQYF.

The chain joins TRBV15 to TRBJ2-2; the D gene is possibly TRBD1 (5 bases). This CDR3 is 16 amino acids long. In germline, CDR1 is LNHNV, CDR2 YYDKDF (reference sequence). V gave up 0 bases and J gave up 4 bases, with 12 bases separating them. CDR3 DNA sequence: TGTGCCACCAGCAGAGATGGGGTGACAGTCACCGGGGAGCTGTTTTTT. This gives the protein CATSRDGVTVTGELFF.

This clone was counted between two and nine times. The chain carries TRBV6-6 and TRBJ2-7; TRBD2 is a possible D gene (6 bases). Trimming pared 2 bases from V and 3 bases from J, leaving 11 bases between. This CDR3 has 14 amino acids. The V gene's germline CDR1 is MNHNY and CDR2 SVGAGI (reference sequence). CDR3 DNA sequence: TGTGCCAGCAGTTACCCCCCAGCGGGCTACGAGCAGTACTTC. This codes for CASSYPPAGYEQYF.

This chain links TRBV7-2 with TRBJ2-3, with D perhaps TRBD1 (6 bases). The CDR3 runs 16 residues. V was trimmed by 5 bases and J by 0 bases, leaving 15 bases between them. Germline V gene sequence: CDR1 SGHTA, CDR2 FQGNSA. DNA for the CDR3: TGTGCCAGCAGCCGACCCACAGGGCCGAGCACAGATACGCAGTATTTT. Translating gives CASSRPTGPSTDTQYF.

This clone was detected only once. The chain links TRBV5-6 to TRBJ2-5; TRBD1 matches 7 bases. The V and J ends lost 2 bases and 5 bases, in that order; junction bases with no gene match: 9. CDR1 SGHDT and CDR2 YYEEEE come from the germline V gene. The CDR3 contains 15 residues. CDR3 in amino acids: CASSFGAGGSETQYF. The CDR3 nucleotides read TGTGCCAGCAGCTTTGGGGCAGGGGGATCGGAGACCCAGTACTTC.

This clone showed up just a few times. In DNA, the CDR3 is TGTGCCAGCAGTGAATATGCCGGGACTGGGGCCAACGTCCTGACTTTC. Protein product: CASSEYAGTGANVLTF. The gene calls are TRBV25-1 and TRBJ2-6; TRBD2 might be the D (5 bases). The CDR3 contains 16 residues. Per the germline V gene, CDR1 is MGHDK and CDR2 is SYGVNS. With 0 bases removed from V and 2 bases from J, the gap between germline ends came to 8 bases. Full variable domain (remainder filled in from reference TRBV25-1 and TRBJ2-6): EADIYQTPRYLVIGTGKKITLECSQTMGHDKMYWYQQDPGMELHLIHYSYGVNSTEKGDLSSESTVSRIRTEHFPLTLESARPSHTSQYLCASSEYAGTGANVLTFGAGSRLTVL.